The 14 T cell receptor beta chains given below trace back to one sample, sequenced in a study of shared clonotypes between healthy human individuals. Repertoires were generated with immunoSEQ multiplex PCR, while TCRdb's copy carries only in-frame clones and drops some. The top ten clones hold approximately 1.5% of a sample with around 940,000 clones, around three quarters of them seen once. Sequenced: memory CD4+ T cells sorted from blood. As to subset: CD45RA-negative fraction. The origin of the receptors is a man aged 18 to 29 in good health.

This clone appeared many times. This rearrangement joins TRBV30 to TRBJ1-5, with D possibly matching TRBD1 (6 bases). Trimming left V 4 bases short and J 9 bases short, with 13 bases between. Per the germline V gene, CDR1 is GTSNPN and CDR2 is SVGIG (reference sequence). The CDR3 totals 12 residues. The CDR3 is CAWKEGVGPQHF. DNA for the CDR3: TGTGCCTGGAAGGAGGGGGTAGGGCCCCAGCATTTT.

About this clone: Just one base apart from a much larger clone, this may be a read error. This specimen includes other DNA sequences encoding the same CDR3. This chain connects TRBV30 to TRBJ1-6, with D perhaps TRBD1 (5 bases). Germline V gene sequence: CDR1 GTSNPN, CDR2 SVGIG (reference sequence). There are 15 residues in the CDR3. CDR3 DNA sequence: TGCGCCTGGAGTACTTCATCCGCGAACAGGTCACCCCTCCACTTT. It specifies CAWSTSSANRSPLHF.

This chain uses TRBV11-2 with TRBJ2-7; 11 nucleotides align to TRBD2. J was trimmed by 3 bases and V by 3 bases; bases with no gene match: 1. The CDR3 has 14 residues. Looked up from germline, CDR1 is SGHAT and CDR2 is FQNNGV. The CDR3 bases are TGTGCCAGCAGCTTGGGACTAGCGGTCTACGAGCAGTACTTC. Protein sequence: CASSLGLAVYEQYF. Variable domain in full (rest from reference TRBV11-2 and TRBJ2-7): EAGVAQSPRYKIIEKRQSVAFWCNPISGHATLYWYQQILGQGPKLLIQFQNNGVVDDSQLPKDRFSAERLKGVDSTLKIQPAKLEDSAVYLCASSLGLAVYEQYFGPGTRLTVT.

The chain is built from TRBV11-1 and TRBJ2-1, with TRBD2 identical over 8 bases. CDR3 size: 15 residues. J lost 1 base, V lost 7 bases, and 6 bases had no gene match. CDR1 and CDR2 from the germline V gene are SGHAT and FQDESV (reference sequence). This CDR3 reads CASNYRGGSYNEQFF. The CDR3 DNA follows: TGTGCCAGCAATTACCGGGGGGGATCCTACAATGAGCAGTTCTTC.

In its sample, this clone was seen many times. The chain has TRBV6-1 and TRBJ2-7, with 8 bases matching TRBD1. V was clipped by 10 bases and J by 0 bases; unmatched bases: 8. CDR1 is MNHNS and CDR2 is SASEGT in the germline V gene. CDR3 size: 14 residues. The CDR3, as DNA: TGTGCCATCAGGGGGCAGACAAGCTCCTACGAGCAGTACTTC. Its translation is CAIRGQTSSYEQYF.

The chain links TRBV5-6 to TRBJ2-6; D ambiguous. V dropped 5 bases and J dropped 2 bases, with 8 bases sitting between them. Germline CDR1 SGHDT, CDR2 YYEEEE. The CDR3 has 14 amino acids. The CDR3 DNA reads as TGTGCCAGCAGGGCCGGGCCTGGGGCCAACGTCCTGACTTTC. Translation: CASRAGPGANVLTF.

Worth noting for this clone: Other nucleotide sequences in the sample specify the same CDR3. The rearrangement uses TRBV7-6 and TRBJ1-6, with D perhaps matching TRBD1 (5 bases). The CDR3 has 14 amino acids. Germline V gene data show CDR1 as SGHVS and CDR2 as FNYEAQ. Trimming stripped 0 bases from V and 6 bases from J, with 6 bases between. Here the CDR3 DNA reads TGTGCCAGCAGCTTAGCGCAGGGTAATTCACCCCTCCACTTT. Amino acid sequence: CASSLAQGNSPLHF. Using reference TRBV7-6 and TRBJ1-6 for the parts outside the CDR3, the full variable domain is GAGVSQSPRYKVTKRGQDVALRCDPISGHVSLYWYRQALGQGPEFLTYFNYEAQQDKSGLPNDRFSAERPEGSISTLTIQRTEQRDSAMYRCASSLAQGNSPLHFGNGTRLTVT.

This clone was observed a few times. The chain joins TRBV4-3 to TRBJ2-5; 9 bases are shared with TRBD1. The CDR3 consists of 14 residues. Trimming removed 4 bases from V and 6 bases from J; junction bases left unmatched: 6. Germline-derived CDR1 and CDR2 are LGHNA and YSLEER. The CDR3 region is CASSPGGQGQTQYF. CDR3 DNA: TGCGCCAGCAGCCCGGGGGGACAGGGACAGACCCAGTACTTC.

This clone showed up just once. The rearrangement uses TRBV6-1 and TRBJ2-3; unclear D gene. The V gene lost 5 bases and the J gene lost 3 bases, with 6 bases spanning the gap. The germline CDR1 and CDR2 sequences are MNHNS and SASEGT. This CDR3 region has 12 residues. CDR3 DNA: TGTGCCAGCAGTTGGGCTACAGATACGCAGTATTTT. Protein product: CASSWATDTQYF.

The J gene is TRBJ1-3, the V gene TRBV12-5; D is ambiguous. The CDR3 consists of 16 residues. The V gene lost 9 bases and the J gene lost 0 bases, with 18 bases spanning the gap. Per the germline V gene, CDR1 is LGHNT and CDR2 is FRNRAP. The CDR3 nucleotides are TGTGCTAGCCCTTTGCCGGGAAACTTCTCTGGAAACACCATATATTTT. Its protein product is CASPLPGNFSGNTIYF.

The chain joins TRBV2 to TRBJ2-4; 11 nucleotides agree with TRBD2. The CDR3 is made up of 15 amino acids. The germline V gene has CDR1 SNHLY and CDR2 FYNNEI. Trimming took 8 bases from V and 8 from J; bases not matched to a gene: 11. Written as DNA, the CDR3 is TGTGCCAGCGGAGAGACTAGCGGGATCAAGGACATTCAGTACTTC. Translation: CASGETSGIKDIQYF.

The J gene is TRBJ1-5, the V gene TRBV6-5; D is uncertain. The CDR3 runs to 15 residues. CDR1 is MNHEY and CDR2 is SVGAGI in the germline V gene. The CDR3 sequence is CDKQQQDRSNQPQHF. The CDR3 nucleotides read TGTGACAAACAGCAGCAAGATAGAAGCAATCAGCCCCAGCATTTT.

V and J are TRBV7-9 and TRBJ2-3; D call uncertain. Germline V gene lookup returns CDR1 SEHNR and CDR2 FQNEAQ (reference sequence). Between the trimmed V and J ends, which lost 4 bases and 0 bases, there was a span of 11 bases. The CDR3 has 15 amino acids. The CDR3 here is CASSYRTPSTDTQYF. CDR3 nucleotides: TGTGCCAGCAGCTATCGGACCCCTAGCACAGATACGCAGTATTTT.

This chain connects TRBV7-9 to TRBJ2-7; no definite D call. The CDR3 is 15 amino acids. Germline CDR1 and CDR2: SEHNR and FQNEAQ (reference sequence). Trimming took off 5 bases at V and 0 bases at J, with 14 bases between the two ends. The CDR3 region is CASSPQLLSSYEQYF. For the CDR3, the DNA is TGTGCCAGCAGCCCACAGCTACTGAGCTCCTACGAGCAGTACTTC.